Listed below are T cell receptor beta chains from one sample, sequenced in a study of T-cell reconstitution after alpha-beta-depleted transplantation in children. Each CDR3 protein gets one entry after TCRdb re-called the PCR reads with MiXCR. The sample has around 370,000 distinct CDR3 sequences; under 13% are singletons. Sequences were derived from PBMCs from the stem cell graft donor, sampled from the stem cell graft. The receptors here all came from a human donor who donated a stem cell graft to a child with acute lymphoblastic leukemia. Each CDR3 is given with its conserved first and last residue. D genes are given only for firm matches.

J,V,D,CDR3
TRBJ1-3,TRBV6-1,-,CASSPVGGSGNTIYF
TRBJ2-7,TRBV20-1,TRBD1,CSGLTGGGYEQYF
TRBJ1-1,TRBV24-1,-,CATSLTGNTEAFF
TRBJ2-1,TRBV5-1,TRBD1,CASNPGDSSYNEQFF
TRBJ2-3,TRBV9,-,CASSVSGTRTDTQYF
TRBJ2-7,TRBV5-1,TRBD2,CASSTGTSVRGSYEQYF
TRBJ2-1,TRBV12-3/TRBV12-4,-,CASSFTGKQFF
TRBJ1-2,TRBV20-1,-,CSADSSGLNYGYTF
TRBJ2-1,TRBV27,TRBD2,CASSSLAGGPGEQFF
TRBJ1-2,TRBV6-5,TRBD1,CASSYQIGQANYGYTF
TRBJ1-5,TRBV2,-,CASSEARVTYSNQPQHF
TRBJ2-7,TRBV12-3/TRBV12-4,TRBD1,CASRGGDEQYF
TRBJ1-2,TRBV7-8,-,CASSPLTGWGYGYTF
TRBJ2-7,TRBV4-1,TRBD1,CASSDLQGAYEQYF
TRBJ2-3,TRBV7-2,-,CASSLIPSVQELTDTQYF
TRBJ2-1,TRBV9,-,CASSPQGSNEQFF
TRBJ2-7,TRBV12-3/TRBV12-4,TRBD1,CASSFAPGQGKYF
TRBJ2-1,TRBV5-6,TRBD2,CASSPNSGRETGEQFF
TRBJ2-1,TRBV4-1,TRBD1,CASSPGTGGISYNEQFF
TRBJ2-1,TRBV9,-,CASSVVSGAEQFF
TRBJ1-5,TRBV6-2/TRBV6-3,TRBD1,CASSYRQGGYQPQHF
TRBJ1-1,TRBV4-2,-,CASSQPTTLNTEAFF
TRBJ1-2,TRBV7-9,-,CASSLAPGRAGGYTF
TRBJ2-2,TRBV20-1,-,CSARSLRASTGELFF
TRBJ2-7,TRBV4-3,-,CASSQDRQGPEEQYF
TRBJ2-2,TRBV12-3/TRBV12-4,TRBD2,CASRTSGRVTGELFF
TRBJ2-1,TRBV7-6,-,CASSSPLTSNEQFF
TRBJ1-5,TRBV5-5,-,CASSLSVHGNQPQHF
TRBJ2-1,TRBV7-9,-,CASTPKPNEQFF
TRBJ1-2,TRBV3-1,-,CASSQMAGYDGYTF
TRBJ2-7,TRBV7-2,-,CASSFLGIGSYEQYF
TRBJ2-5,TRBV29-1,-,CSVVNQGNQETQYF
TRBJ2-1,TRBV29-1,TRBD2,CSVDRLAGAGEQFF
TRBJ2-2,TRBV15,TRBD2,CATSTVPGLAGVSTGELFF
TRBJ1-3,TRBV11-1,TRBD1,CASSLGDRALYSGNTIYF
TRBJ2-6,TRBV12-3/TRBV12-4,-,CASSPLFRANVLTF
TRBJ1-5,TRBV20-1,-,CSASDGTSEKPQHF
TRBJ2-7,TRBV15,TRBD1,CATGDRASAEQYF
TRBJ2-5,TRBV7-2,-,CASSLSRETQYF
TRBJ2-5,TRBV27,TRBD2,CASSPTLAGSRETQYF
TRBJ2-1,TRBV5-1,TRBD2,CASSLGSGRESNEQFF
TRBJ2-3,TRBV11-2,-,CASSLGSGPDTQYF